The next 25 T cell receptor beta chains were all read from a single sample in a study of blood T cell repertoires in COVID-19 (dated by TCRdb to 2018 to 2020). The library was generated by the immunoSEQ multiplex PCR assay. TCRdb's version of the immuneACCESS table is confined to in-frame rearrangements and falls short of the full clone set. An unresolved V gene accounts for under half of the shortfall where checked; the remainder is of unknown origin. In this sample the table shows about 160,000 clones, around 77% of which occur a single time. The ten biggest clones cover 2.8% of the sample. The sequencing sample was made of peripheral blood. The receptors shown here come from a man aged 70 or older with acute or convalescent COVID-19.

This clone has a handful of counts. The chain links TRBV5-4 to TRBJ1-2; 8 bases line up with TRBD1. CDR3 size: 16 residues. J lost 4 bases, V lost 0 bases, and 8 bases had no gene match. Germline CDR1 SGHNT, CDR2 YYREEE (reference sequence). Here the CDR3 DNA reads TGTGCCAGCAGCTTGGCGGCAGGGGGCGTAGGCTATGGCTACACCTTC. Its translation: CASSLAAGGVGYGYTF.

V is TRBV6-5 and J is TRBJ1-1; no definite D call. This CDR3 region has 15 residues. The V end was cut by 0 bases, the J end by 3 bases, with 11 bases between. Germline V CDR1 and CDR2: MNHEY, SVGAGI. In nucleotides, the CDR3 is TGTGCCAGCAGTTACTCTCGCCTCTCGGACACTGAAGCTTTCTTT. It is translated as CASSYSRLSDTEAFF.

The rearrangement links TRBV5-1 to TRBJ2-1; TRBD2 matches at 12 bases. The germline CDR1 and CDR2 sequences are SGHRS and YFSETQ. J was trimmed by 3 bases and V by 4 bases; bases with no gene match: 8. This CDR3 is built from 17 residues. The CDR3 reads CASSAGLAGSGYNEQFF. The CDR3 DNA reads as TGCGCCAGCAGCGCGGGACTAGCGGGTTCTGGCTACAATGAGCAGTTCTTC. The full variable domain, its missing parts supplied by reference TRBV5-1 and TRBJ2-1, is KAGVTQTPRYLIKTRGQQVTLSCSPISGHRSVSWYQQTPGQGLQFLFEYFSETQRNKGNFPGRFSGRQFSNSRSEMNVSTLELGDSALYLCASSAGLAGSGYNEQFFGPGTRLTVL.

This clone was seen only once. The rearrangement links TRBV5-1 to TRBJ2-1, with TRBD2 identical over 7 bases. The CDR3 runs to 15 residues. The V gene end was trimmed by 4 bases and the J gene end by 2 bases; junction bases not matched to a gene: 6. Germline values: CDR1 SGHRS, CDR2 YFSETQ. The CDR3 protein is CASSMGLNTYNEQFF. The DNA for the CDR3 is TGCGCCAGCAGCATGGGACTAAACACCTACAATGAGCAGTTCTTC.

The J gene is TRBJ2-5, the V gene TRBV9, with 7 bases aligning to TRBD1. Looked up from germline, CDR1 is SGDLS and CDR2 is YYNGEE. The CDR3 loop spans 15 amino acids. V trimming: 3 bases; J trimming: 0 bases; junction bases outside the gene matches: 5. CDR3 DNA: TGTGCCAGCAGCGAAGGGGGCTTATACCAAGAGACCCAGTACTTC. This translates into CASSEGGLYQETQYF.

The CDR3 nucleotides are TGTGCCAGCAGTTTATCCGCGACAGTGAACACTGAAGCTTTCTTT. This sequence encodes CASSLSATVNTEAFF. This chain joins TRBV27 and TRBJ1-1; D is possibly TRBD1 (5 bases). Germline values: CDR1 MNHEY, CDR2 SMNVEV (reference sequence). The CDR3 length is 15 residues. Trimming shortened V by 0 bases and J by 0 bases, and 8 bases separated the two germline ends.

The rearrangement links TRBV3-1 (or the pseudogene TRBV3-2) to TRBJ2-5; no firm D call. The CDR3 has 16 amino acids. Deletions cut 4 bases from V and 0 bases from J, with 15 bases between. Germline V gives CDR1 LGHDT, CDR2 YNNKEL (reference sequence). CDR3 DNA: TGTGCCAGCAGCCCTGCCGACTCGAGGTACCAAGAGACCCAGTACTTC. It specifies CASSPADSRYQETQYF.

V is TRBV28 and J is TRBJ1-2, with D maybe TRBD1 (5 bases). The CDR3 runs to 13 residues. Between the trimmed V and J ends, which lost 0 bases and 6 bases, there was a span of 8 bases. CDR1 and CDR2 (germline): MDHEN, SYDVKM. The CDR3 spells CASSLWGGDGYTF. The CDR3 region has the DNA TGTGCCAGCAGTTTATGGGGAGGGGATGGCTACACCTTC.

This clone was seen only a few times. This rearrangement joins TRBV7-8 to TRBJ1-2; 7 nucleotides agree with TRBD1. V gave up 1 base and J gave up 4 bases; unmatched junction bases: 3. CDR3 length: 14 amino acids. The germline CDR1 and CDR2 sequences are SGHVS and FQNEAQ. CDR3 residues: CASSLDQGGYGYTF. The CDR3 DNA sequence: TGTGCCAGCAGCTTAGACCAGGGGGGCTATGGCTACACCTTC. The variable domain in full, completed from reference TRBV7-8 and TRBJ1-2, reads GAGVSQSPRYKVAKRGQDVALRCDPISGHVSLFWYQQALGQGPEFLTYFQNEAQLDKSGLPSDRFFAERPEGSVSTLKIQRTQQEDSAVYLCASSLDQGGYGYTFGSGTRLTVV.

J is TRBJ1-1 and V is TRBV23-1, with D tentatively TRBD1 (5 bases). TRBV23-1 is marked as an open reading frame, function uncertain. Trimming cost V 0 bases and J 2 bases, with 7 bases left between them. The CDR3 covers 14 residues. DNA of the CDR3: TGCGCCAGCAGTCAATCGGGGGGTAACACTGAAGCTTTCTTT. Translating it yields CASSQSGGNTEAFF.

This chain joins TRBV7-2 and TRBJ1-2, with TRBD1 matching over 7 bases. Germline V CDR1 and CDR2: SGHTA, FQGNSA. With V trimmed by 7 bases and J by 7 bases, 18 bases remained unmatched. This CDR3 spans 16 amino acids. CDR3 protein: CASTKGQRLSGGGYTF. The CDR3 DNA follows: TGTGCCAGCACAAAGGGACAGCGCCTATCAGGCGGTGGCTACACCTTC.

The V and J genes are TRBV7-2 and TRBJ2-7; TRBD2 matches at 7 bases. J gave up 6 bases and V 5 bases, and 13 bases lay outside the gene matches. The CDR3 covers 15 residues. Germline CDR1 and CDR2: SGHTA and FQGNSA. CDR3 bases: TGTGCCAGCAGCCGCGGGGTCAGCGGGACTTCCGAGCAGTACTTC. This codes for CASSRGVSGTSEQYF. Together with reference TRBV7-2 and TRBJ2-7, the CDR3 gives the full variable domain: GAGVSQSPSNKVTEKGKDVELRCDPISGHTALYWYRQSLGQGLEFLIYFQGNSAPDKSGLPSDRFSAERTGGSVSTLTIQRTQQEDSAVYLCASSRGVSGTSEQYFGPGTRLTVT.

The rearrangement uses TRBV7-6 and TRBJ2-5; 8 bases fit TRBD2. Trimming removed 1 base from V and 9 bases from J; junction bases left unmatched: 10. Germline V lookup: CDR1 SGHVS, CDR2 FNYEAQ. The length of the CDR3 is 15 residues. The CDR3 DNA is TGTGCCAGCAGCTTAGATCCGGCGGGAGGTGGGTCCCAGTACTTC. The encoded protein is CASSLDPAGGGSQYF.

CDR3 nucleotide sequence: TGTGCCAGCAGCCCGCACCCGGGGAACACTGAAGCTTTCTTT. It codes for CASSPHPGNTEAFF. V and J are TRBV16 and TRBJ1-1, with D uncertain. V was shortened by 4 bases and J by 1 base, with 10 bases between the two germline ends. Germline CDR1 KGHSY, CDR2 FQNENV. There are 14 residues in the CDR3.

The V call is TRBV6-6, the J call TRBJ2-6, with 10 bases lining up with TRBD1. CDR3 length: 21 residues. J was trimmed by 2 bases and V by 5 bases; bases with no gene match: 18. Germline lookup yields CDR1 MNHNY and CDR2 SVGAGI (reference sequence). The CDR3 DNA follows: TGTGCCAGCAGTCGAGATCCACGGCCGGGACAGGGGTATGCTGGGGCCAACGTCCTGACTTTC. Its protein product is CASSRDPRPGQGYAGANVLTF.

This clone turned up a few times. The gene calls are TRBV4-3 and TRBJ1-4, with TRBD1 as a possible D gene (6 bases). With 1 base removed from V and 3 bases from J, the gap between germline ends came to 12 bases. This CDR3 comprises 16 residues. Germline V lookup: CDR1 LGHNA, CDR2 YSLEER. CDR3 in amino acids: CASSQGQAGANEKLFF. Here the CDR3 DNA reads TGCGCCAGCAGCCAAGGCCAGGCAGGGGCTAATGAAAAACTGTTTTTT.

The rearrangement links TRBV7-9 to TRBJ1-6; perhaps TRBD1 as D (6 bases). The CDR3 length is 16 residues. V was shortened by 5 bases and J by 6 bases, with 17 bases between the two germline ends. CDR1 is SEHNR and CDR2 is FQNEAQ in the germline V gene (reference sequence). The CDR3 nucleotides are TGTGCCAGCAGCGATAGCGGGGGGGCAGTTAATTCACCCCTCCACTTT. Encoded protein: CASSDSGGAVNSPLHF.

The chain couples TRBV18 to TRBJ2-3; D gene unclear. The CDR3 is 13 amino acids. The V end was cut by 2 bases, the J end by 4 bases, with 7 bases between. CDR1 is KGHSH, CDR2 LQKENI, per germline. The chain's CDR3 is CASSPAQSDTQYF. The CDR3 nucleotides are TGTGCCAGCTCACCAGCACAGTCAGATACGCAGTATTTT. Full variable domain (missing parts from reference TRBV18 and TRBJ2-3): NAGVMQNPRHLVRRRGQEARLRCSPMKGHSHVYWYRQLPEEGLKFMVYLQKENIIDESGMPKERFSAEFPKEGPSILRIQQVVRGDSAAYFCASSPAQSDTQYFGPGTRLTVL.

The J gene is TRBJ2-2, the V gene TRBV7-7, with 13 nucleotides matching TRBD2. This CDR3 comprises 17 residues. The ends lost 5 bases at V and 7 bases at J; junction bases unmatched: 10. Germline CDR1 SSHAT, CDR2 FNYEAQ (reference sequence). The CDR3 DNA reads TGTGCCAGCAGCACCCTCACTAGCGGGGGGGTTAACGGGGAGCTGTTTTTT. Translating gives CASSTLTSGGVNGELFF.

CDR3 coding DNA: TGTGCCAGCAGTTATCGACAGGGGACGGGCTATGGCTACACCTTC. Its protein is CASSYRQGTGYGYTF. The J gene is TRBJ1-2, the V gene TRBV6-5, with 8 bases matching TRBD1. The germline V gene has CDR1 MNHEY and CDR2 SVGAGI. J was trimmed by 4 bases and V by 3 bases; bases with no gene match: 7. This CDR3 region has 15 residues.

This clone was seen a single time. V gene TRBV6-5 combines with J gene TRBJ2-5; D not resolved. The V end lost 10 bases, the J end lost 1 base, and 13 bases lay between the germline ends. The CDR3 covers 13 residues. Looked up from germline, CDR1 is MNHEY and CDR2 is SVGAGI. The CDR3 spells CANARGPQETQYF. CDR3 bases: TGTGCCAACGCCCGAGGCCCCCAAGAGACCCAGTACTTC.

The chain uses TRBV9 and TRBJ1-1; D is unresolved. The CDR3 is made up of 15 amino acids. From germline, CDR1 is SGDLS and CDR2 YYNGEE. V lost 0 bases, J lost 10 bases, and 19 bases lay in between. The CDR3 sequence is CASSVVSGYRTRAFF. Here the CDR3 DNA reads TGTGCCAGCAGCGTAGTTTCGGGGTATAGAACTAGAGCTTTCTTT.

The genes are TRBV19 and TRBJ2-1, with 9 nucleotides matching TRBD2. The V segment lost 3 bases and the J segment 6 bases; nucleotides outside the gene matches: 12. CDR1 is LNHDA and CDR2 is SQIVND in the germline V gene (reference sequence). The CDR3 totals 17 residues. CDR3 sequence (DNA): TGTGCCAGTAGTATGCCTAGCGGGGTGGGTTCGTTCAATGAGCAGTTCTTC. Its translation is CASSMPSGVGSFNEQFF.

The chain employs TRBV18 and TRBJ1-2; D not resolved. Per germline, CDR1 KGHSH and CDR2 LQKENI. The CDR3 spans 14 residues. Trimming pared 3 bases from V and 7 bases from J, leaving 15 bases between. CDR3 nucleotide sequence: TGTGCCAGCTCACCTACCCCGGTTCTTTCTGGCTACACCTTC. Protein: CASSPTPVLSGYTF.

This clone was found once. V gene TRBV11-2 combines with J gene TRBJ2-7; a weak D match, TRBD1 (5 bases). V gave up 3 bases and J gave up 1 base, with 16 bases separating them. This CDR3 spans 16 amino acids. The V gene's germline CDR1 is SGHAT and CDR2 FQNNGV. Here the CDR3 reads CASSFGASSGSYEQYF. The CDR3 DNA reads TGTGCCAGCAGCTTTGGGGCATCCTCCGGATCCTACGAGCAGTACTTC.